This T cell receptor beta chain was obtained from a study of T cells in Graves' hyperthyroidism and ophthalmopathy (dated by TCRdb to the late 2010s). Turning to the overall study: Peripheral blood was sampled at the time of initial diagnosis, prior to any treatment. The paper describes TCR Vbeta CDR3 sequencing of 135 peripheral blood samples, made up of fewer than 50 ophthalmopathy patients, some 80 hyperthyroidism patients and about 17 progressor patients. To identify distinguishing TCR V-J signatures, a discovery cohort of around 100 patients was used, comprising 43 with Graves' ophthalmopathy and around 60 with stable Graves' hyperthyroidism. For training and testing, the 110 or so patients in the discovery cohort were randomly divided in a 7:3 ratio. After blood sampling, hyperthyroidism patients were treated with methimazole at a starting dose of 30 mg daily, and ophthalmopathy patients were treated with high-dose intravenous methylprednisolone. In addition, the study compared T-cell repertoires in thyroid tissue and in blood from roughly six Graves' hyperthyroidism patients. An independent validation cohort of under 20 hyperthyroidism patients and 15 or so patients who later progressed to ophthalmopathy tested prospective prediction of ophthalmopathy. Overall study results and their limits: In validation, the model predicted progression to ophthalmopathy a median of about 6.8 months before onset, with approximately 68% sensitivity and roughly 77% specificity. No statistical method was used to set the sample size in advance, and investigators knew the group allocation. In cross-validation, a model built on a 13 V-J signature told ophthalmopathy apart from stable hyperthyroidism with 85% to 90% sensitivity and roughly 82% specificity, and in testing the same model reached 80%/75%. Most expanded thyroid clonotypes (frequency above 0.001) were also detected in blood, a finding suggesting that blood repertoires may reflect thyroid immune responses.

TCR beta CDR3 regions were amplified from RNA transcripts. The first round of RT-PCR for the TCR CDR3 was performed with the HTBI primer set and the Qiagen OneStep RT-PCR kit. Libraries were constructed in a second round of multiplex PCR, after which size selection and purification were carried out. Paired-end sequencing of the libraries was performed with 100 bp reads on an Illumina HiSeq2000. In the source study's methods: Raw data were processed with SOAPnuke, discarding reads with adapters, uncalled bases, mean Phred below 15, or no exact constant-primer or identifier match. High-quality paired reads were merged using COPE v1.2.5, and each unique nucleotide sequence was defined as a clonotype. Clonotypes were aligned to IMGT TRBV, TRBD and TRBJ reference segments using MiTCR v1.1. Only V-J combinations with frequency above 0.0001, covering roughly 99% of repertoires, were analysed. A TCS score was defined as the ratio between F50 (clonal expansion) and ExV (chaos), using BLOSUM62-based TCRdist between CDR3 peptides within each V-J. Welch's t-statistics and random forest reduced some 510 V-J features to about 12, which were used in a naive Bayes classifier (R e1071). TCRdb trimmed the raw reads at Q25, called clones with MiXCR and kept productive beta chains. Rows merge per CDR3 protein into single entries with the most common DNA and genes. The V and J calls and clone size come from TCRdb's table, not from the authors' own analysis. The sample includes fewer than 400,000 distinct CDR3 sequences, with around 15% observed a single time. 25% to 30% of the sample lies in the top ten.

Ophthalmopathy patients had moderately to severely active disease, Clinical Activity Score of at least 3, NOSPECS grade of at least 4, and duration under 3 months. Patients with uncontrolled infections, other autoimmune diseases, pregnancy or lactation were excluded. Diagnoses relied on clinical symptoms, serum thyroxine and TRAb, thyroid ultrasound and orbital computed tomography. PBMCs were isolated from about 10 ml of fresh peripheral blood by Ficoll-Paque density gradient centrifugation. Trizol reagent was used to extract total RNA, and RNA quality was then checked on an Agilent 2100 Bioanalyzer. This clonotype has at least ten counts. The antigen it recognizes is unknown. No quality values exist for individual bases; no much larger clone is one base distant. For CDR1 and CDR2, the germline V gene (reference sequence) lists DFQATT and SNEGSKA. V loses 3 bases, J loses 2 bases, and the germline ends lie 11 bases apart. Including cysteine and phenylalanine, the CDR3 has 14 amino acids. The read is trimmed to its CDR3 DNA, 42 bases read in frame from base 1.

The sequence was collected from a man aged 45-65 years with Graves' ophthalmopathy. The sequenced sample consisted of blood. This chain is built from TRBV20-1 and TRBJ1-3; the D gene cannot be resolved reliably. The CDR3 sequence is CSARFGQAGNTIYF. The nucleotide sequence reads TGCAGTGCTAGGTTCGGGCAGGCTGGAAACACCATATATTTT.